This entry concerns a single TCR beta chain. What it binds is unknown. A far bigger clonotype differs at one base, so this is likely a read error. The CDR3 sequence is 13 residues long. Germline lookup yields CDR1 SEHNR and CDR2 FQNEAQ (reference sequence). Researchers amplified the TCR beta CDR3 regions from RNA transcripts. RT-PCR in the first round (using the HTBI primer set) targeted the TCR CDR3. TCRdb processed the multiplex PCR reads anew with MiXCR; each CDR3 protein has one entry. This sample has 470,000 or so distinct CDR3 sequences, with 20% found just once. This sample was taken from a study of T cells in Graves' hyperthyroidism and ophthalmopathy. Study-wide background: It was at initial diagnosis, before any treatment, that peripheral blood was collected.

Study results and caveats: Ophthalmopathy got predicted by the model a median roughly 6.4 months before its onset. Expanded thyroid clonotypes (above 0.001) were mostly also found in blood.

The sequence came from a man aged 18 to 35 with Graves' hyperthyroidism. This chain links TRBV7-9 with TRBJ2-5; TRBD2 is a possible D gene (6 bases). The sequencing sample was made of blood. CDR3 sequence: CASSLGGEETKYF. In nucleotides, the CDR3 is TGTGCCAGCAGCTTAGGGGGGGAAGAGACCAAGTACTTC.